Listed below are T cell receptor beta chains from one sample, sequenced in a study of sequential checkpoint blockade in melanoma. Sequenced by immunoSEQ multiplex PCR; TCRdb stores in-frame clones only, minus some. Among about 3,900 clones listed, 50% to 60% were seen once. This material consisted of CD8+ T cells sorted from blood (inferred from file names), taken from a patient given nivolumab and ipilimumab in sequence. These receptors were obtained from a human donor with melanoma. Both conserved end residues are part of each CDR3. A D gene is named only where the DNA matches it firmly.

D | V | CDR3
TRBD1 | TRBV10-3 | CAISEVTGGKWSSYEQYF
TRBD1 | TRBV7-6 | CASSLVSGTGLHEQYF
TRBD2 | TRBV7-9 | CASSLNAGGNNEQFF
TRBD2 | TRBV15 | CATSSGLDFEQYF
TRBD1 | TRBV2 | CASSAGTGISEQYF
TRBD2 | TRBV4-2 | CASSQETAGGPTDTQYF
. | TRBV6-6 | CASSYSTFGGNTEAFF
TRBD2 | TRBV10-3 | CAISDDGDYQAGELFF
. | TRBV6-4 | CASSDSPQVSYNEQFF
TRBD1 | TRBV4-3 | CASSHSATGESYEQYF
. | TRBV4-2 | CASSHPESEQYF
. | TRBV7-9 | CASSRTVAFF
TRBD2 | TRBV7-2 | CASSSFTSGGELFF
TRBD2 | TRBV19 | CASSTHLAGDEQYF
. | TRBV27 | CASSFTGYEQYF
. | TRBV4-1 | CASSQTSPGNQPQHF
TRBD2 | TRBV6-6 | CASSYPSGGNTGELFF
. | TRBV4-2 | CASSQEQALYEQYF
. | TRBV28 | CASSATGTYYEQYF
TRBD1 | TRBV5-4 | CASRETDRGGEKLFF
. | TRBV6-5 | CASSRAWGENTEAFF
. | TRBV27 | CASSLSRSSTDTQYF
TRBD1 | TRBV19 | CASSPSSGDSTYEQYF
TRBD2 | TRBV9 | CASGWTSGSTDTQYF
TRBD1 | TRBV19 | CASSTTGGIYEQYF
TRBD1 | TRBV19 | CASSMGQAYEQYF
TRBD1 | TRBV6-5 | CASSRQGLSYEQYF
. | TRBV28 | CASSSGVSYEQYF
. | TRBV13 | CASSLGESNQPQHF
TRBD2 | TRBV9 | CASSGPGTSAYNEQFF
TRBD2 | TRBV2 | CASSESGGTVYEQYF
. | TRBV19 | CASSISNGNEQFF
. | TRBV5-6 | CASSLVGGYNSPLHF
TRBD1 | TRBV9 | CASSAQTGDSGNTIYF
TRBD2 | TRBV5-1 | CASSSGLASIGDTQYF
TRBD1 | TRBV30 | CAWSDRGYDAFF
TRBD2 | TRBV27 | CASYSIFSGKQETQYF
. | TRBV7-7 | CASSLAKGAYTQYF
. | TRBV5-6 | CASSLESVEQFF
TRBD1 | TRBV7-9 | CASSTLPGQGSYEQYF
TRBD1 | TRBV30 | CAWSYDGQVYGYTF
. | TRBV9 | CASSVGYRDTYEQYF
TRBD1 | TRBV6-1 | CASSTQGGHNYGYTF
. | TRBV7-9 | CASSGREGGYEQYF
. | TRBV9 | CASALGGEQFF
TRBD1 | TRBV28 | CASSGTGGRFEQYF
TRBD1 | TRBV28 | CASSFRGLGGIHTDTQYF
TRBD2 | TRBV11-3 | CASSSTRAGAGELFF
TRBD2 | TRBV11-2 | CASSFAPLGSGDNEQFF
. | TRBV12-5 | CASDTHLGGEQFF
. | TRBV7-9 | CASSLVIVGTQEKLFF
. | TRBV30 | CAWSVQKGLPQHF
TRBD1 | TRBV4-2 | CASSQDSWAGGIYEQYF
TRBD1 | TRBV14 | CASRQTGDSYEQYF
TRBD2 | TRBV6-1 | CASSERLAGAYEQYF
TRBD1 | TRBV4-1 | CASSKTTATGGIAEAFF
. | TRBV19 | CASSTGAIKTEAFF
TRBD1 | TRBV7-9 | CASSDDRVGYEQYF
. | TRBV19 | CASSWGVKSEAFF